These 25 T cell receptor beta chains were all obtained from the same sample, sequenced in a study of blood T cell repertoires in COVID-19. The data were produced by immunoSEQ multiplex PCR, yet TCRdb's version contains in-frame clones alone and is incomplete. Of around 150,000 clones in the sample, 65% to 85% are singletons; the top ten hold 4%. Material: peripheral blood. The receptor set was obtained from a woman aged 55-69 years with acute or convalescent COVID-19.

The V gene is TRBV27, the J gene TRBJ2-1; TRBD2 matches at 8 bases. Germline CDR1 and CDR2: MNHEY and SMNVEV (reference sequence). The CDR3 runs 15 residues. Losses at the gene ends were 2 bases for V and 6 bases for J; bases not matched to a gene: 6. CDR3 bases: TGTGCCAGCAGTTTACTCGGGAGGGTTTCCAATGAGCAGTTCTTC. Its protein is CASSLLGRVSNEQFF.

J is TRBJ2-2 and V is TRBV10-3; 10 bases are a match to TRBD2. CDR1 ENHRY and CDR2 SYGVKD come from the germline V gene. V gave up 7 bases and J gave up 7 bases; unmatched junction bases: 9. The CDR3 is 15 residues long. As DNA, the CDR3 is TGTGCCATCAATGGCGCTAGCGGGAGTGGCGGGGAGCTGTTTTTT. It encodes CAINGASGSGGELFF.

This sequence joins TRBV7-9 and TRBJ1-5; D perhaps matches TRBD1 (6 bases). The CDR3 is made up of 15 amino acids. Between the trimmed V and J ends, which lost 5 bases and 3 bases, there was a span of 14 bases. CDR1 is SEHNR, CDR2 FQNEAQ, per germline (reference sequence). For the CDR3, the DNA is TGTGCCAGCAGCGATCCGGGACAACCCAATCAGCCCCAGCATTTT. Amino acids: CASSDPGQPNQPQHF.

There are a few counts of this clone. The CDR3 spells CASSSPGLAVYNEQFF. In DNA, the CDR3 is TGCGCCAGCAGCTCCCCGGGACTAGCGGTATACAATGAGCAGTTCTTC. V and J are TRBV5-1 and TRBJ2-1; TRBD2 aligns across 11 bases. V lost 3 bases and J lost 4; bases outside the gene matches: 6. Germline CDR1 SGHRS, CDR2 YFSETQ. The CDR3 is made up of 16 amino acids. Full variable domain (outside the CDR3, taken from reference TRBV5-1 and TRBJ2-1): KAGVTQTPRYLIKTRGQQVTLSCSPISGHRSVSWYQQTPGQGLQFLFEYFSETQRNKGNFPGRFSGRQFSNSRSEMNVSTLELGDSALYLCASSSPGLAVYNEQFFGPGTRLTVL.

The rearrangement links TRBV4-2 to TRBJ2-1; D unresolved. Germline V gene sequence: CDR1 LGHNA, CDR2 YNFKEQ. The CDR3 runs to 11 residues. V was trimmed by 4 bases and J by 4 bases, leaving 2 bases between them. In nucleotides, the CDR3 is TGTGCCAGCAGCCTATACAATGAGCAGTTCTTC. Translating it yields CASSLYNEQFF.

The chain carries TRBV12-3 or TRBV12-4 and TRBJ2-7; D call uncertain. This CDR3 contains 11 residues. Trimming removed 5 bases at V and 3 bases at J, with 5 bases between. CDR3 sequence (DNA): TGTGCCAGCAGTCTTTACTACGAGCAGTACTTC. Protein product: CASSLYYEQYF.

The V and J genes are TRBV3-1 (or the pseudogene TRBV3-2) and TRBJ1-2; 8 bases are a match to TRBD1. The CDR3 consists of 13 residues. Germline trimming cut 6 bases from V and 5 bases from J; bases unmatched to any gene: 5. Germline assignment: CDR1 LGHDT and CDR2 YNNKEL (reference sequence). The CDR3 DNA is TGTGCCAGCAGTCCGGACAGGGATTATGGCTACACCTTC. This sequence encodes CASSPDRDYGYTF.

The chain is built from TRBV7-9 and TRBJ2-3, with 14 bases aligning to TRBD2. This CDR3 comprises 19 residues. Germline assignment: CDR1 SEHNR and CDR2 FQNEAQ (reference sequence). Losses at the gene ends were 2 bases for V and 2 bases for J; bases not matched to a gene: 9. The CDR3 nucleotides are TGTGCCAGCAGCTTATTTTCCGGGACTAGCGGGGGTACCACAGATACGCAGTATTTT. It encodes CASSLFSGTSGGTTDTQYF.

The rearrangement links TRBV2 to TRBJ1-1; 12 nucleotides match TRBD1. Germline trimming cut 11 bases from V and 7 bases from J; bases unmatched to any gene: 8. The CDR3 runs to 13 residues. CDR1 and CDR2 from the germline V gene are SNHLY and FYNNEI. The CDR3 DNA is TGTGCCGACGGGACAGGGGGCTTTGGTGAAGCTTTCTTT. This translates into CADGTGGFGEAFF.

This chain connects TRBV19 to TRBJ2-7; D gene unclear. Trimming cost V 6 bases and J 3 bases, with 12 bases left between them. From germline, CDR1 is LNHDA and CDR2 SQIVND (reference sequence). This CDR3 is 13 amino acids long. This chain's CDR3 is CASSSPDYYEQYF. The CDR3 coding sequence is TGTGCCAGTAGCAGTCCAGATTACTACGAGCAGTACTTC.

The chain has TRBV7-9 and TRBJ2-7, with D perhaps TRBD2 (5 bases). Germline V gene lookup returns CDR1 SEHNR and CDR2 FQNEAQ (reference sequence). The germline V and J ends were trimmed by 5 bases and 3 bases, with 11 bases remaining between them. This CDR3 region has 13 residues. The CDR3 loop is CASSPPGFYEQYF. The CDR3 nucleotides are TGTGCCAGCAGCCCCCCGGGATTCTACGAGCAGTACTTC. Filled out from reference TRBV7-9 and TRBJ2-7, the complete variable domain reads DTGVSQNPRHKITKRGQNVTFRCDPISEHNRLYWYRQTLGQGPEFLTYFQNEAQLEKSRLLSDRFSAERPKGSFSTLEIQRTEQGDSAMYLCASSPPGFYEQYFGPGTRLTVT.

V usage is TRBV10-3 and J usage is TRBJ2-3, with a possible D match to TRBD2 (6 bases). This CDR3 is 16 amino acids long. The germline CDR1 and CDR2 sequences are ENHRY and SYGVKD. Trimming left V 2 bases short and J 2 bases short, with 14 bases between. DNA of the CDR3: TGTGCCATCAGTGAGCGGGAGCTGGCGCTCACAGATACGCAGTATTTT. Protein product: CAISERELALTDTQYF.

The chain joins TRBV4-2 to TRBJ1-2, with D hard to call. CDR3 size: 14 residues. Trimming cost V 1 base and J 8 bases, with 14 bases left between them. Looked up from germline, CDR1 is LGHNA and CDR2 is YNFKEQ. For the CDR3, the DNA is TGTGCCAGCAGCCAAGTTGGGCAGCCTGAGGGCTACACCTTC. Translating it yields CASSQVGQPEGYTF.

J is TRBJ1-1 and V is TRBV12-5; D ambiguous. V lost 3 bases, J lost 4 bases, and 9 bases lay in between. CDR3 length equals 13 residues. Looked up from germline, CDR1 is LGHNT and CDR2 is FRNRAP. The CDR3 here is CASGLTAGTEAFF. The DNA of the CDR3 is TGTGCTAGTGGTTTAACCGCAGGCACTGAAGCTTTCTTT.

The chain uses TRBV7-9 and TRBJ1-2; 9 bases are a match to TRBD1. The germline CDR1 and CDR2 sequences are SEHNR and FQNEAQ (reference sequence). The CDR3 length is 15 residues. V shed 0 bases, J shed 4 bases, and the junction held 3 bases outside the gene matches. The CDR3 loop is CASSLAGQGFYGYTF. In DNA, the CDR3 is TGTGCCAGCAGCTTAGCGGGACAGGGATTCTATGGCTACACCTTC.

The V gene is TRBV10-3, the J gene TRBJ2-3, with TRBD1 as a possible D gene (6 bases). V lost 4 bases and J 0 bases, leaving 11 bases between the germline ends. The CDR3 consists of 15 residues. Germline values: CDR1 ENHRY, CDR2 SYGVKD. As DNA, the CDR3 is TGTGCCATCAGTGGTGGGCAGGGGAGCACAGATACGCAGTATTTT. Amino acids: CAISGGQGSTDTQYF.

This chain links TRBV3-1 (or the pseudogene TRBV3-2) with TRBJ1-2; TRBD1 agrees at 7 bases. Trimming at V came to 3 bases and at J to 0 bases, leaving 4 bases not matched to a gene. This CDR3 has 15 amino acids. Germline loops: CDR1 LGHDT, CDR2 YNNKEL (reference sequence). The CDR3 sequence is CASSHTGATNYGYTF. In DNA, the CDR3 is TGTGCCAGCAGCCATACAGGGGCCACTAACTATGGCTACACCTTC.

The chain couples TRBV9 to TRBJ1-1; the match to TRBD1 covers 9 bases. V dropped 4 bases and J dropped 4; count of bases not matched to a gene: 8. Germline CDR1 and CDR2: SGDLS and YYNGEE. This CDR3 is built from 15 residues. CDR3 DNA: TGTGCCAGCAGCTCCCAGCCGGGACAGGGCACTGAAGCTTTCTTT. Translated: CASSSQPGQGTEAFF.

This clone was observed once. The chain combines TRBV28 with TRBJ1-2; TRBD1 matches at 7 bases. V dropped 6 bases and J dropped 8; count of bases not matched to a gene: 15. CDR1 MDHEN and CDR2 SYDVKM come from the germline V gene. The CDR3 sequence is 15 residues long. The CDR3 bases are TGTGCCAGCAGCCTAGCCTCAGACAGGGTTTACGGCTACACCTTC. Its protein product is CASSLASDRVYGYTF.

The V and J genes are TRBV24-1 and TRBJ2-1; TRBD2 matches at 10 bases. Germline CDR1 is KGHDR and CDR2 is SFDVKD. V was pared by 1 base and J by 6 bases, with 5 bases of the junction left unmatched. The CDR3 contains 16 residues. The CDR3 DNA follows: TGTGCCACCAGTGATTTTCTAGCGGGAGAAAGCAATGAGCAGTTCTTC. Translating it yields CATSDFLAGESNEQFF.

In DNA form, the CDR3 reads TGTGCCAGCATCCTGACAGGGCAAGCTAACTATGGCTACACCTTC. Protein: CASILTGQANYGYTF. The chain joins TRBV6-5 to TRBJ1-2, with 7 bases that match TRBD1. Germline V gives CDR1 MNHEY, CDR2 SVGAGI. The CDR3 is 15 amino acids. Unmatched junction bases numbered 8, after V lost 7 bases and J lost 0 bases.

The chain is built from TRBV7-6 and TRBJ2-2; the match to TRBD2 covers 13 bases. With 5 bases clipped from V and 5 bases from J, the junction kept 11 bases outside the gene matches. Germline CDR1 SGHVS, CDR2 FNYEAQ. CDR3 size: 18 residues. CDR3 sequence (DNA): TGTGCCAGCAGCCTCGAAAGGACTAGCGGGAGTGGGACCGGGGAGCTGTTTTTT. Its protein product is CASSLERTSGSGTGELFF.

This clone was recorded only once. The rearrangement joins TRBV4-3 to TRBJ1-2; D might be TRBD1 (5 bases). The germline V gene has CDR1 LGHNA and CDR2 YSLEER. The V end was cut by 2 bases, the J end by 10 bases, with 14 bases between. This CDR3 is built from 13 residues. This chain's CDR3 is CASSQLGGDYYTF. The CDR3 bases are TGCGCCAGCAGCCAATTGGGGGGGGATTACTACACCTTC.

The chain joins TRBV7-6 to TRBJ1-5; D possibly corresponds to TRBD1 (5 bases). The CDR3 loop spans 17 amino acids. Germline CDR1 reads SGHVS; CDR2 reads FNYEAQ. V was cut by 5 bases and J by 5 bases, with 22 bases left in between. The CDR3 sequence: CASSPAPIHRPDQPQHF. The DNA of the CDR3 is TGTGCCAGCAGCCCCGCCCCGATCCACAGGCCGGATCAGCCCCAGCATTTT. The full variable domain, rest sourced from reference TRBV7-6 and TRBJ1-5, is GAGVSQSPRYKVTKRGQDVALRCDPISGHVSLYWYRQALGQGPEFLTYFNYEAQQDKSGLPNDRFSAERPEGSISTLTIQRTEQRDSAMYRCASSPAPIHRPDQPQHFGDGTRLSIL.

This clone was recorded once. The CDR3 reads CASSKDWINTGELFF. In DNA form, the CDR3 reads TGTGCCAGCAGCAAAGACTGGATAAACACCGGGGAGCTGTTTTTT. The chain links TRBV5-4 to TRBJ2-2; D ambiguous. The CDR3 is made up of 15 amino acids. V was clipped by 4 bases and J by 2 bases, with 12 bases between them. CDR1 is SGHNT and CDR2 is YYREEE in the germline V gene (reference sequence).